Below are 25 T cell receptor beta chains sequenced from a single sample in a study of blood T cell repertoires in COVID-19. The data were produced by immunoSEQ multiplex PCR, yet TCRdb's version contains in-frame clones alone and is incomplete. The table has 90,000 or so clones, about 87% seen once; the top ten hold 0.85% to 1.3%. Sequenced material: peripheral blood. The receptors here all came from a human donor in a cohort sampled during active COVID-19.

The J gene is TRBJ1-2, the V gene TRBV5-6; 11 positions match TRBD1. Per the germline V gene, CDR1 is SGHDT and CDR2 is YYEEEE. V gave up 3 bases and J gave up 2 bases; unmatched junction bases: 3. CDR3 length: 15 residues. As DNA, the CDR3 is TGTGCCAGCAGCTGGGGACAGGGGGGCAACTATGGCTACACCTTC. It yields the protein CASSWGQGGNYGYTF.

This CDR3 is CASSLSRGYGYTF. The CDR3 DNA is TGTGCCAGCAGCTTGAGCAGGGGATATGGCTACACCTTC. The rearrangement joins TRBV5-4 to TRBJ1-2; D might be TRBD1 (6 bases). Trimming shortened V by 1 base and J by 5 bases, and 9 bases separated the two germline ends. CDR3 length: 13 residues. Per the germline V gene, CDR1 is SGHNT and CDR2 is YYREEE (reference sequence).

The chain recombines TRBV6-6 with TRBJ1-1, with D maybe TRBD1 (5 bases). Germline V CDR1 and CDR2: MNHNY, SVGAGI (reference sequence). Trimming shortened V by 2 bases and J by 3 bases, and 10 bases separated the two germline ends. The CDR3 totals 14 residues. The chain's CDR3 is CASSYRGVDTEAFF. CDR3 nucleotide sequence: TGTGCCAGCAGTTACCGGGGGGTGGACACTGAAGCTTTCTTT.

The CDR3 bases are TGTGCCAGCAGCAAACCGGGACAGGGGGTCGACGAGCAGTACTTC. Translated: CASSKPGQGVDEQYF. J is TRBJ2-7 and V is TRBV6-5, with 11 bases identical to TRBD1. CDR3 size: 15 residues. The junction had 9 bases not matched to a gene; V was cut back by 6 bases and J by 5 bases. Germline lookup yields CDR1 MNHEY and CDR2 SVGAGI.

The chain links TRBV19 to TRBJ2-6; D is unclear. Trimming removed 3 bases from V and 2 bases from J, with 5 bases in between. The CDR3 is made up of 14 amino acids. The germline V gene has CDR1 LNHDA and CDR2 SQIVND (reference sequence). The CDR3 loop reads CASSISPGANVLTF. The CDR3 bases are TGTGCCAGTAGTATCTCTCCTGGGGCCAACGTCCTGACTTTC.

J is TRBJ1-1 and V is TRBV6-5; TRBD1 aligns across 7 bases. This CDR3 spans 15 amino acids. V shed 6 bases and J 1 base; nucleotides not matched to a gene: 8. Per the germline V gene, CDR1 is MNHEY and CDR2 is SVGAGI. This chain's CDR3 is CASSRPGTANTEAFF. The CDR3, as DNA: TGTGCCAGCAGCCGGCCAGGGACAGCGAACACTGAAGCTTTCTTT.

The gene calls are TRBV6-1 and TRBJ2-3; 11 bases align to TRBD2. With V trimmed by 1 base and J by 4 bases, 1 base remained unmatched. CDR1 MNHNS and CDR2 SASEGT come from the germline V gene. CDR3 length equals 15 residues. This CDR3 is CASSEGLAGSDTQYF. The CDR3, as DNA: TGTGCCAGCAGTGAAGGACTAGCGGGATCAGATACGCAGTATTTT.

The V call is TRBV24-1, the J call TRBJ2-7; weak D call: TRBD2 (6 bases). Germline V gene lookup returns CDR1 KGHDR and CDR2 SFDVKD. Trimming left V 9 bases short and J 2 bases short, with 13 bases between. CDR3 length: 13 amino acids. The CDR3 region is CATSGGQAYEQYF. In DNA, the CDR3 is TGTGCCACCTCCGGAGGGCAGGCCTACGAGCAGTACTTC.

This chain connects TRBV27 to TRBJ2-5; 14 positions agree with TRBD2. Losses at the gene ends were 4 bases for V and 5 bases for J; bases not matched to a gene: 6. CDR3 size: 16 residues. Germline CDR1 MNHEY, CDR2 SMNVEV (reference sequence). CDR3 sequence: CASSSGLAGAGETQYF. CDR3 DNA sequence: TGTGCCAGCAGTTCGGGACTAGCGGGAGCGGGTGAGACCCAGTACTTC.

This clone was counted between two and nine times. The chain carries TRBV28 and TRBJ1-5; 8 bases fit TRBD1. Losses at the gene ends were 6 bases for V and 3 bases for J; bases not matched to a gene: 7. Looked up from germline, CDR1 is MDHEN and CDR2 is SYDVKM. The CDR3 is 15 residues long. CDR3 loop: CASRDGQGINQPQHF. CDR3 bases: TGTGCCAGCAGGGATGGACAGGGCATCAATCAGCCCCAGCATTTT.

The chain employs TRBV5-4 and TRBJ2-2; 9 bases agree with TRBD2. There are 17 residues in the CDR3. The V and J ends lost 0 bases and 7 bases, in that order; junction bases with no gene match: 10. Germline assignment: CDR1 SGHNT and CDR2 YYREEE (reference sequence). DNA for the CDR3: TGTGCCAGCAGCTTGGGATCGGCGGGAGGGCCAGGCGGGGAGCTGTTTTTT. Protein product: CASSLGSAGGPGGELFF.

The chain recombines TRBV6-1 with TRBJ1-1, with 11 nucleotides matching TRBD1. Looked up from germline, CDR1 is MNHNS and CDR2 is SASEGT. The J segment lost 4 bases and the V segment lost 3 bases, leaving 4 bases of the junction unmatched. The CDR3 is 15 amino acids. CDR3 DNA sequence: TGTGCCAGCAGTGACGGACAGGGGGCAATCACTGAAGCTTTCTTT. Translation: CASSDGQGAITEAFF.

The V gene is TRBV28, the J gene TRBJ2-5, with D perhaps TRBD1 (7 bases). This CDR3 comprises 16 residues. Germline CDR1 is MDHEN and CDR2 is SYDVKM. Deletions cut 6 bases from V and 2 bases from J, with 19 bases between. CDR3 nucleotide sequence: TGTGCCAGCAGCCAGGGGGGACGTCGAGGGCAAGAGACCCAGTACTTC. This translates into CASSQGGRRGQETQYF.

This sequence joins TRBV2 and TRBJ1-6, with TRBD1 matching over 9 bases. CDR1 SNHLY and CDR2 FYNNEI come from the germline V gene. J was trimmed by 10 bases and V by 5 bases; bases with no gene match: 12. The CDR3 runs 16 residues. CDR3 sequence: CASSHDTGQGGSPLHF. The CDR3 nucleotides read TGTGCCAGCAGTCACGATACGGGACAGGGTGGATCACCCCTCCACTTT.

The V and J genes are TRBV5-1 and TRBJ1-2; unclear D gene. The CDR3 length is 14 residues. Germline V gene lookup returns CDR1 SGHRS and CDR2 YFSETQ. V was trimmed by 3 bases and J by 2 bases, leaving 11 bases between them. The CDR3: CASSSQALNYGYTF. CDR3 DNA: TGCGCCAGCAGCTCCCAGGCGCTAAACTATGGCTACACCTTC.

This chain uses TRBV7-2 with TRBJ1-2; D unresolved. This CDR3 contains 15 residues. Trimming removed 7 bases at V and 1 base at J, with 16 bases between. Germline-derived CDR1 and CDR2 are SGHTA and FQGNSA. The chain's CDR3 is CASTVGGRYNYGYTF. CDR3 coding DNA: TGTGCCAGCACCGTGGGAGGGAGATATAACTATGGCTACACCTTC.

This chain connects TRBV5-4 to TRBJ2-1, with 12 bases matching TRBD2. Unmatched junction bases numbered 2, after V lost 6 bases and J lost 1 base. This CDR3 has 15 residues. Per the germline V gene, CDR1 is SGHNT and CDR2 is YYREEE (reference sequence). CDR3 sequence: CASIGLAGSYNEQFF. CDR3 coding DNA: TGTGCCAGCATCGGACTAGCGGGGTCCTACAATGAGCAGTTCTTC.

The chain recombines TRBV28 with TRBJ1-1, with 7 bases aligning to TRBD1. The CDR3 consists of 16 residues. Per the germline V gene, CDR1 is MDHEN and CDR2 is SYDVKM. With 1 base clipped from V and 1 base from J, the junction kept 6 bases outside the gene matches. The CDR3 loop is CASSLLGGSGNTEAFF. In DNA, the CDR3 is TGTGCCAGCAGTTTATTAGGGGGCTCGGGGAACACTGAAGCTTTCTTT.

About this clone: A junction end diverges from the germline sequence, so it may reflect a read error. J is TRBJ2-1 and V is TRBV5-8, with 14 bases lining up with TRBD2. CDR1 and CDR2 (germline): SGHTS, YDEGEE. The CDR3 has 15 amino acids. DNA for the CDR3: TGCTACGCGGGGACTAGCGGGAGAAGGGACAATGAGCAGTTCTTC. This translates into CYAGTSGRRDNEQFF.

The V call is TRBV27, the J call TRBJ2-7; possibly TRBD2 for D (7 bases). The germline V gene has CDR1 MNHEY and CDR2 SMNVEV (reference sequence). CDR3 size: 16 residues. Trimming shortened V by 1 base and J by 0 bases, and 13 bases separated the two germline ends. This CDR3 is CASSLLGGGPSYEQYF. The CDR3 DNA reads TGTGCCAGCAGTTTATTAGGGGGAGGGCCCTCCTACGAGCAGTACTTC.

This CDR3 is CASSQSSGQNNEQFF. The CDR3 DNA reads as TGTGCCAGCAGCCAGTCCAGCGGGCAAAACAATGAGCAGTTCTTC. V is TRBV3-1 (or the pseudogene TRBV3-2) and J is TRBJ2-1; TRBD2 might be the D (6 bases). Germline values: CDR1 LGHDT, CDR2 YNNKEL (reference sequence). The CDR3 is made up of 15 amino acids. Trimming left V 3 bases short and J 5 bases short, with 14 bases between.

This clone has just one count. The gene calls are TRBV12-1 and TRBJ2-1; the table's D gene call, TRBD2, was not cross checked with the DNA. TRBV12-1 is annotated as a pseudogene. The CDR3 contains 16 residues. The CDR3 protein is CASSPPSGDAYNEQFF. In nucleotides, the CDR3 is TGTGCCAGCAGTCCGCCTAGCGGGGACGCCTACAATGAGCAGTTCTTC.

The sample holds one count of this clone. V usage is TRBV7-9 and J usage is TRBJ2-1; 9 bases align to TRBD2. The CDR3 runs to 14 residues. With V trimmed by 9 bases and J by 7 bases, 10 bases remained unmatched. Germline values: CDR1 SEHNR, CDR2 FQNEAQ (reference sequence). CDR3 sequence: CASPPVAGANEQFF. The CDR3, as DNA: TGTGCCAGTCCCCCGGTAGCGGGAGCGAATGAGCAGTTCTTC.

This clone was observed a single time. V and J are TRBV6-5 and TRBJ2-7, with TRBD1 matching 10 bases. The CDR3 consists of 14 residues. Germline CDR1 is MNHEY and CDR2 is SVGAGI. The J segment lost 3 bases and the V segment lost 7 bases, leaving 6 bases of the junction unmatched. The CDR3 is CASIPGQGNYEQYF. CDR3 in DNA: TGTGCCAGCATTCCGGGACAGGGGAACTACGAGCAGTACTTC.

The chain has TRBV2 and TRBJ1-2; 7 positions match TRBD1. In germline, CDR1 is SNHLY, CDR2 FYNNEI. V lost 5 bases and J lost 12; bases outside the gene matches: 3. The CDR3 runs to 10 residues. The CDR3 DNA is TGTGCCAGCAGTCTGGACAGGAACACCTTC. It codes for CASSLDRNTF.